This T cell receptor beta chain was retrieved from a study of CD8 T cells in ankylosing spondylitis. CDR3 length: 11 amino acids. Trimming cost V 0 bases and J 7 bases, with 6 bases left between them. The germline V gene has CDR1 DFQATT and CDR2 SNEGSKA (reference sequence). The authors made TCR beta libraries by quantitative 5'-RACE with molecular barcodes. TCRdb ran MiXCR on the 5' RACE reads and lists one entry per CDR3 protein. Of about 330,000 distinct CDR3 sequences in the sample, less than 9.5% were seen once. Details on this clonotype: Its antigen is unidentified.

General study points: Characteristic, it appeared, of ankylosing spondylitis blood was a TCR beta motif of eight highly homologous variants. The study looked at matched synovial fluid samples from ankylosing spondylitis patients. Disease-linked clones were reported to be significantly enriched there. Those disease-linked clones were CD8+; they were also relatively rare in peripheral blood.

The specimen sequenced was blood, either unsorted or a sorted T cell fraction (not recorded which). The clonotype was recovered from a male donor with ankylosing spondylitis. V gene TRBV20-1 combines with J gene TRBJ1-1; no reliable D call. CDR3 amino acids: CSARDRREAFF. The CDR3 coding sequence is TGCAGTGCTAGAGATCGGCGTGAAGCTTTCTTT.